The present entry profiles one T cell receptor beta chain with its context. The antigen is not known. This entry comes from a study of cytomegalovirus exposure and HLA in healthy donors. Overall study context: Most genotyped donors, 65% to 90% of roughly 400, had Caucasian-associated genetic ancestry.

Although they were nominally healthy when sampled, donors likely had unrecorded immune exposures. PCR used 60 Vbeta primers and 13 Jbeta primers. Repertoires were generated with immunoSEQ multiplex PCR, while TCRdb's copy carries only in-frame clones and drops some. The sample has about 150,000 clones; approximately 76% are singletons. Study results and limitations: CMV serostatus alone was available as immune exposure information. The authors later found most CMV-associated TCR beta chains appeared HLA-restricted.

CDR3 length equals 15 residues. The V end lost 3 bases, the J end lost 0 bases, and 14 bases lay between the germline ends. From germline, CDR1 is GTSNPN and CDR2 SVGIG (reference sequence). The TCR was taken from a young woman in good health and CMV-seropositive. The sequenced material came from PBMCs. V is TRBV30 and J is TRBJ1-1; D is possibly TRBD1 (5 bases). The CDR3 nucleotides are TGTGCCTGGAGGAGGGAGGGACCCCTGAACACTGAAGCTTTCTTT. This translates into CAWRREGPLNTEAFF.